This TCR beta chain was identified during a study of T cell responses to AZD1222 COVID-19 vaccine. Study-wide results and caveats: Clonal diversity may have been underestimated in mostly white British donors. Spike regions recognized by vaccine-associated CD4 TCRs spanned the protein, led by 160-218 and 743-854.

Only one count was recorded for this clone. Its antigen remains unidentified. The table came from immunoSEQ multiplex PCR; TCRdb's copy has only in-frame clones and leaves some out. The sample lists 90,000 to 120,000 clones; around 95% were seen once. This CDR3 contains 16 residues. Germline CDR1 SGHDN, CDR2 FVKESK. Trimming stripped 4 bases from V and 0 bases from J, with 13 bases between. The chain carries TRBV14 and TRBJ2-4; D possibly corresponds to TRBD1 (6 bases). The material was peripheral blood, obtained on day 0 of AZD1222 vaccination. The TCR originated in an adult in good health. CDR3 loop: CASSRQGLLAKNIQYF. CDR3 coding DNA: TGTGCCAGCAGCCGCCAGGGGTTGCTAGCCAAAAACATTCAGTACTTC.